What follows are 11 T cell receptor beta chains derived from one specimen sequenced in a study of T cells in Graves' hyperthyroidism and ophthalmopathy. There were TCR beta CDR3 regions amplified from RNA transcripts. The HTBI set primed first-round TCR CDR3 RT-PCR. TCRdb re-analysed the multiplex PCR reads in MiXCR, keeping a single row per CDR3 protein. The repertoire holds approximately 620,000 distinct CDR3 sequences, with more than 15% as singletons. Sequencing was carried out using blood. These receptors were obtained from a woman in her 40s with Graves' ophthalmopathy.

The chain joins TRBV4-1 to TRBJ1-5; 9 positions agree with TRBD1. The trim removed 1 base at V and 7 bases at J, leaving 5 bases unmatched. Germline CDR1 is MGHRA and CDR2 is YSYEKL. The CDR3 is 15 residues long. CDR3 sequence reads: CASSQGGQGGQPQHF. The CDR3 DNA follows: TGCGCCAGCAGCCAAGGGGGACAGGGCGGGCAGCCCCAGCATTTT.

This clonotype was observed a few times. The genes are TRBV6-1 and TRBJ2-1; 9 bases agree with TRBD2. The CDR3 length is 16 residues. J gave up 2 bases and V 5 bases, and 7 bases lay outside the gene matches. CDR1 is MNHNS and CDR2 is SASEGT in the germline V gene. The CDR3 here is CASSYARGGAYNEQFF. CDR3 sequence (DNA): TGTGCCAGCAGTTACGCGCGCGGGGGGGCCTACAATGAGCAGTTCTTC.

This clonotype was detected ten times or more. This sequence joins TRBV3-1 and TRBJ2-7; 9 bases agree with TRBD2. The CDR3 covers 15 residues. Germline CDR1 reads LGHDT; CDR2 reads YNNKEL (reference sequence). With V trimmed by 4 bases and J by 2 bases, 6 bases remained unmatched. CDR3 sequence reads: CASSPIAGVPYEQYF. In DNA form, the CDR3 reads TGTGCCAGCAGCCCTATAGCGGGAGTACCCTACGAGCAGTACTTC.

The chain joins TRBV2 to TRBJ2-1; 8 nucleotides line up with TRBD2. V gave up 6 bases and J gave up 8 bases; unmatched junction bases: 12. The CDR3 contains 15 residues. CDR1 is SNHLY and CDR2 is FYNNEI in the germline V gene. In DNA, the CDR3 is TGTGCCAGCAGCGCATTGAGCGGGAGCGGCCATGAGCAGTTCTTC. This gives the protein CASSALSGSGHEQFF.

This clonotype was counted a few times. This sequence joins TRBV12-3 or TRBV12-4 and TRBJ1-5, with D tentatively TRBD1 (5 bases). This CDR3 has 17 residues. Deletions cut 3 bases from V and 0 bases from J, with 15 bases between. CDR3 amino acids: CASSFGHRQNSNQPQHF. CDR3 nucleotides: TGTGCCAGCAGTTTCGGCCACAGACAGAATAGCAATCAGCCCCAGCATTTT.

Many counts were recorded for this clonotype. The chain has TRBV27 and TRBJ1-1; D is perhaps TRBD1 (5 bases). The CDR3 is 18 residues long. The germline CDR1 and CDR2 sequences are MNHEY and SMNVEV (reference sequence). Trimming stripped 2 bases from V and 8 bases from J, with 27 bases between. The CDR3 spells CASSLGQVWQGEPREAFF. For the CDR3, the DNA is TGTGCCAGCAGTTTAGGTCAGGTTTGGCAGGGCGAGCCCCGAGAAGCTTTCTTT.

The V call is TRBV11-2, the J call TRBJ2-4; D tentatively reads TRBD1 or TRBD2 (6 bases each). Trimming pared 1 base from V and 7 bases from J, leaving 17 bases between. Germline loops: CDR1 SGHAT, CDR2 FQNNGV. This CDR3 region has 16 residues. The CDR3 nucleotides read TGTGCCAGCAGCTTAGTGAGGGGGGCCCAGGAGAACATTCAGTACTTC. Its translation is CASSLVRGAQENIQYF.

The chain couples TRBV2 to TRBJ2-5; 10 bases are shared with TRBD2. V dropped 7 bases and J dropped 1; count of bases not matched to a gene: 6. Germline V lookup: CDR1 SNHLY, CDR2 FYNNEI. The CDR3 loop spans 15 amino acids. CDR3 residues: CASTEAGGPQETQYF. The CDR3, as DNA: TGTGCCAGCACGGAAGCGGGGGGGCCCCAAGAGACCCAGTACTTC.

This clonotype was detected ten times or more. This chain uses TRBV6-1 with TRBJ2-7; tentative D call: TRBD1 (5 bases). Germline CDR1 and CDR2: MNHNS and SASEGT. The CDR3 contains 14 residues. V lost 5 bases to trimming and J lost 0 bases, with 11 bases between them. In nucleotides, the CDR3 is TGTGCCAGCAGTTACGACAGCCGCTCCTACGAGCAGTACTTC. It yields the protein CASSYDSRSYEQYF.

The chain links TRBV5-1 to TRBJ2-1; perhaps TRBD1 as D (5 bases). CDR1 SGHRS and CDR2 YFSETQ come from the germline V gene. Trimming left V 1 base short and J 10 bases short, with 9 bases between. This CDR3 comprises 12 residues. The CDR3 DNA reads TGCGCCAGCAGCTTGACGACAGTAGAGCAGTTCTTC. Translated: CASSLTTVEQFF.

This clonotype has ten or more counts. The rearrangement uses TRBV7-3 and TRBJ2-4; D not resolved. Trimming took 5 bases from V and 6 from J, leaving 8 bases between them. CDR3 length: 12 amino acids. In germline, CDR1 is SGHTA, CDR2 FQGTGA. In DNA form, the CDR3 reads TGTGCCAGCAGCCCTGGCGGAAACATTCAGTACTTC. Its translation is CASSPGGNIQYF.